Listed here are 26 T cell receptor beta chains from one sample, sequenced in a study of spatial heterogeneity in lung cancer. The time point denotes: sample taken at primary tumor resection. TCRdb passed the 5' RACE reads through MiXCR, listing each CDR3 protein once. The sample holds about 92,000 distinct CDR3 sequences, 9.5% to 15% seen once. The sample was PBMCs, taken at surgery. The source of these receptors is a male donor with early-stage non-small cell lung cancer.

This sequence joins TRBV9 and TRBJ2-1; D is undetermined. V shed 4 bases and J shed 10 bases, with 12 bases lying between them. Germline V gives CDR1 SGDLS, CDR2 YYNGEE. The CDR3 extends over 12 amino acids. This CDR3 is CASSPREREQFF. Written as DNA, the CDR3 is TGTGCCAGCAGCCCCCGCGAAAGGGAGCAGTTCTTC.

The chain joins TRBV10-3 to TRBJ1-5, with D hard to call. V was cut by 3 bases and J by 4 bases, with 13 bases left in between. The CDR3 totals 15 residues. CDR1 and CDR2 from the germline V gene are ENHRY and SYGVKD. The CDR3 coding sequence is TGTGCCATCAGTGAACTCCCGGGTGGGAATCAGCCCCAGCATTTT. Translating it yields CAISELPGGNQPQHF.

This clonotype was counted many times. CDR3: CASSVAGGRTFSSYNEQFF. CDR3 bases: TGTGCCAGCAGCGTAGCTGGCGGGAGGACCTTTAGCTCCTACAATGAGCAGTTCTTC. J is TRBJ2-1 and V is TRBV9; 8 bases align to TRBD2. With 0 bases clipped from V and 0 bases from J, the junction kept 11 bases outside the gene matches. This CDR3 has 19 residues. The germline V gene encodes CDR1 SGDLS and CDR2 YYNGEE.

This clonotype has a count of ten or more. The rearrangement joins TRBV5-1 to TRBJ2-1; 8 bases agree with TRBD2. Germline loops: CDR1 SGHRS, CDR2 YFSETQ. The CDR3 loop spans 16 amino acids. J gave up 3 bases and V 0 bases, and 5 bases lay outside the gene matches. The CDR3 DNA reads TGCGCCAGCAGCTTGGCCCCCAGCGGGGGCTACAATGAGCAGTTCTTC. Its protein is CASSLAPSGGYNEQFF.

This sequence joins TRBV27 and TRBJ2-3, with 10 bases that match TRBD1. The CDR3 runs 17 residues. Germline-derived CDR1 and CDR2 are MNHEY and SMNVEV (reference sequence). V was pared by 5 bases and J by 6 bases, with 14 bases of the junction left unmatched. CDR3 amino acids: CASSAQRTGGLMDTQYF. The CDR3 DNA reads TGTGCCAGCAGTGCCCAACGGACAGGGGGGCTCATGGATACGCAGTATTTT.

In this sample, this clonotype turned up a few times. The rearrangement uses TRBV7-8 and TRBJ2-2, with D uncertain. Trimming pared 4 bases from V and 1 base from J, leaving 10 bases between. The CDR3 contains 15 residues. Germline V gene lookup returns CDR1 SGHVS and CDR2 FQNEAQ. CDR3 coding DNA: TGTGCCAGCAGCTCACCCCGAGGGAACACCGGGGAGCTGTTTTTT. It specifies CASSSPRGNTGELFF.

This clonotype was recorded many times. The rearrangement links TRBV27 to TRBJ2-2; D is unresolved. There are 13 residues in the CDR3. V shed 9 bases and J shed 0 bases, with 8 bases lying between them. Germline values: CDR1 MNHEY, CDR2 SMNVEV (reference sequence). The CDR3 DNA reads TGTGCCAGTAGAATCACGAACACCGGGGAGCTGTTTTTT. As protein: CASRITNTGELFF.

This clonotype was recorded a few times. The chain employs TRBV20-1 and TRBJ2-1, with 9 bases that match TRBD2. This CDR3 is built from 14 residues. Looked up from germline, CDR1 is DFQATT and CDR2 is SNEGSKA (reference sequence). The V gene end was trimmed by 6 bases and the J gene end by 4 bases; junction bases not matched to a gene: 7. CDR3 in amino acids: CSATGTSIYNEQFF. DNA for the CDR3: TGCAGTGCAACCGGGACTAGCATTTACAATGAGCAGTTCTTC.

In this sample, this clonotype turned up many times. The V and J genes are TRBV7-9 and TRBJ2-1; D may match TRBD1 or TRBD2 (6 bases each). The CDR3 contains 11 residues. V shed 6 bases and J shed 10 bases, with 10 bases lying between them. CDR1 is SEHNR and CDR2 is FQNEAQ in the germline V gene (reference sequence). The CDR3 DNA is TGTGCCAGCAGAGGAGGGGGGGAGCAGTTCTTC. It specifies CASRGGGEQFF.

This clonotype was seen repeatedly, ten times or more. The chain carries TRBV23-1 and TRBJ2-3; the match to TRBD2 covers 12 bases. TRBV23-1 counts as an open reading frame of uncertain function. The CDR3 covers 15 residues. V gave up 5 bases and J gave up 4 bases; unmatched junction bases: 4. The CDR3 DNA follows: TGCGCCAGCAGTAAACTAGCGGGGGGACCAGATACGCAGTATTTT. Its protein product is CASSKLAGGPDTQYF.

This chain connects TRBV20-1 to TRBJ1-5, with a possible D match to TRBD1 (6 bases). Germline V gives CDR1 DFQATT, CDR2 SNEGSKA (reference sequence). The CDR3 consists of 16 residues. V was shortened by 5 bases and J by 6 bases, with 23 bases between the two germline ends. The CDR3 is CSARLDRLVVLQPQHF. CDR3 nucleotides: TGCAGTGCTCGGCTCGACAGGCTTGTGGTTCTTCAGCCCCAGCATTTT.

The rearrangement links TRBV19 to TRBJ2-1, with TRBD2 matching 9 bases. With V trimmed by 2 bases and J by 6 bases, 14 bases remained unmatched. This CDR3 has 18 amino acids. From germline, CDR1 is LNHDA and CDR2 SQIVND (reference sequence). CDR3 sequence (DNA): TGTGCCAGTAGTATATGGCTAGCGGGATCCCCGGTGGGCAATGAGCAGTTCTTC. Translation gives CASSIWLAGSPVGNEQFF. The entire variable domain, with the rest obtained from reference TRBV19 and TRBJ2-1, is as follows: DGGITQSPKYLFRKEGQNVTLSCEQNLNHDAMYWYRQDPGQGLRLIYYSQIVNDFQKGDIAEGYSVSREKKESFPLTVTSAQKNPTAFYLCASSIWLAGSPVGNEQFFGPGTRLTVL.

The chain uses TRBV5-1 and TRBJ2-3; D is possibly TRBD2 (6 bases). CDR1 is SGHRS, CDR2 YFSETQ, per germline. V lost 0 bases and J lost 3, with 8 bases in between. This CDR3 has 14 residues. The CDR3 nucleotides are TGCGCCAGCAGCTTGGAGGCGGGGACAGATACGCAGTATTTT. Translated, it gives CASSLEAGTDTQYF.

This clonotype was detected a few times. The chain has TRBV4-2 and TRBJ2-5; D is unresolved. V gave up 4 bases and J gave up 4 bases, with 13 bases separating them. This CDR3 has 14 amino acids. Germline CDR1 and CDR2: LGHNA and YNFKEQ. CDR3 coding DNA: TGTGCCAGCAGCCCATCATCATCCCTAGAGACCCAGTACTTC. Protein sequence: CASSPSSSLETQYF.

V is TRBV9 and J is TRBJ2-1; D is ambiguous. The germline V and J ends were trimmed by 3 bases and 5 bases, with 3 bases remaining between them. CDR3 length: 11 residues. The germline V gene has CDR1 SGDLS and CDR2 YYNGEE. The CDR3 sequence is CASSGNNEQFF. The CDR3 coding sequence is TGTGCCAGCAGCGGAAACAATGAGCAGTTCTTC.

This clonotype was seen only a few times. DNA of the CDR3: TGTGCCAGCAGCCAAGATGTGATAGCGGGAGGCCAAGAGACCCAGTACTTC. The encoded protein is CASSQDVIAGGQETQYF. The V gene is TRBV4-2, the J gene TRBJ2-5, with 10 bases lining up with TRBD2. With V trimmed by 0 bases and J by 1 base, 5 bases remained unmatched. CDR1 and CDR2 from the germline V gene are LGHNA and YNFKEQ. The CDR3 extends over 17 amino acids.

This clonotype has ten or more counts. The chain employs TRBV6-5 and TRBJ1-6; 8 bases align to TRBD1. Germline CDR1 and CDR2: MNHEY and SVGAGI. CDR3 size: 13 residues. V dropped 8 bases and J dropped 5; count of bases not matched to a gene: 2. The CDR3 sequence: CASRTGNNSPLHF. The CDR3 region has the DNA TGTGCCAGCCGGACAGGGAATAATTCACCCCTCCACTTT.

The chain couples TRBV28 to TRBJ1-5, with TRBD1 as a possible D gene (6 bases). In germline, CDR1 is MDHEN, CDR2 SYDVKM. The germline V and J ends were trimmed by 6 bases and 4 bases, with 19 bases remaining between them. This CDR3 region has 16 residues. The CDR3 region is CASSAVSGARNQPQHF. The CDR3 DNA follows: TGTGCCAGCAGCGCGGTGTCGGGGGCAAGAAATCAGCCCCAGCATTTT.

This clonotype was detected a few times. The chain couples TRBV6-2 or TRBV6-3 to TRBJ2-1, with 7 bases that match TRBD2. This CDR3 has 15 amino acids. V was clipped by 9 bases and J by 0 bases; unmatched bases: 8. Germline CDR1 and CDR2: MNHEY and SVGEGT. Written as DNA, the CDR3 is TGTGCCAGTAGAATAGCGGGCCTCTCCTACAATGAGCAGTTCTTC. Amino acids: CASRIAGLSYNEQFF.

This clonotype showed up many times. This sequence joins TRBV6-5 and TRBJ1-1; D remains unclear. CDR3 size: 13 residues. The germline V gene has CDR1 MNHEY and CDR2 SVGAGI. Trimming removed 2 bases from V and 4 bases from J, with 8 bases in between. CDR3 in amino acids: CASSYVGSTEAFF. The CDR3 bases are TGTGCCAGCAGTTACGTAGGGAGCACTGAAGCTTTCTTT.

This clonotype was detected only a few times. The CDR3 loop is CATANYGYTF. The CDR3 DNA sequence: TGTGCCACAGCTAACTATGGCTACACCTTC. J is TRBJ1-2 and V is TRBV6-1; D unclear. Deletions cut 10 bases from V and 0 bases from J, with 3 bases between. This CDR3 spans 10 amino acids. Germline CDR1 is MNHNS and CDR2 is SASEGT.

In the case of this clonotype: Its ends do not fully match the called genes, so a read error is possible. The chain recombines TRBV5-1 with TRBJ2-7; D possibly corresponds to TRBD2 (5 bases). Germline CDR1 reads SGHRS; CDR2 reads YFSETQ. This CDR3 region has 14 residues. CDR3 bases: TGCGCCAGCAGCTTGGCGGGGATCGCCTACGAGCAGAACTTC. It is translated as CASSLAGIAYEQNF.

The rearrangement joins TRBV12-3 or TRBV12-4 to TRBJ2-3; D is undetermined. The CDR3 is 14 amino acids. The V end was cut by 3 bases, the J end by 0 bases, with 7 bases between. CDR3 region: CASSFQLSTDTQYF. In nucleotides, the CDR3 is TGTGCCAGCAGTTTCCAGCTTAGCACAGATACGCAGTATTTT.

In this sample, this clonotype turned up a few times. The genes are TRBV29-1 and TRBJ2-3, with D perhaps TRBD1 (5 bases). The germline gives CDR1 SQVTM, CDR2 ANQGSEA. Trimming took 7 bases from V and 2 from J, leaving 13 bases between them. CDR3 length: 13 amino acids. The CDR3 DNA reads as TGCAGCGGGCAGGGTGTCCCCACAGATACGCAGTATTTT. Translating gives CSGQGVPTDTQYF.

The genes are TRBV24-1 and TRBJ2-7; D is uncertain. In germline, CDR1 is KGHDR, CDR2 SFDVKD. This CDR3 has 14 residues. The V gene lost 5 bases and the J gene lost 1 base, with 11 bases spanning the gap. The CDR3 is CATSAPETSYEQYF. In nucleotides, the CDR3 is TGTGCCACCAGTGCGCCGGAGACGTCCTACGAGCAGTACTTC.

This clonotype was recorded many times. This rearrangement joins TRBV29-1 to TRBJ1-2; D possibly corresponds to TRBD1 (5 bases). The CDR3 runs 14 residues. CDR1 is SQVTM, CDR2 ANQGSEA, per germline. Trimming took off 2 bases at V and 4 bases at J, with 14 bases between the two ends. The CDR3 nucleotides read TGCAGCGTTGAACCCCCAGGGCCATCCTATGGCTACACCTTC. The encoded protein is CSVEPPGPSYGYTF.